A few counts support the clone carrying this T cell receptor (beta chain). V shed 3 bases and J 4 bases; nucleotides not matched to a gene: 14. CDR1 and CDR2 from the germline V gene are DFQATT and SNEGSKA (reference sequence). The CDR3 consists of 19 residues. This entry comes from a study of T cells in Graves' hyperthyroidism and ophthalmopathy. The source material, RNA transcripts, was used to amplify TCR beta CDR3 regions. HTBI primers were the set used in a first-round RT-PCR of the TCR CDR3. TCRdb reprocessed the multiplex PCR reads with MiXCR, giving one entry per CDR3 protein. The data contain 350,000 to 450,000 distinct CDR3 sequences, over 11% of them singletons.

The chain uses TRBV20-1 and TRBJ2-2, with 13 bases that match TRBD2. The sample was blood. The source is a man between 45 and 60 years old with Graves' ophthalmopathy. The CDR3 DNA is TGCAGTGCTAGGAAGCCTCTCGGACTAGCGGGAGTCGGCACCGGGGAGCTGTTTTTT. Its translation: CSARKPLGLAGVGTGELFF.